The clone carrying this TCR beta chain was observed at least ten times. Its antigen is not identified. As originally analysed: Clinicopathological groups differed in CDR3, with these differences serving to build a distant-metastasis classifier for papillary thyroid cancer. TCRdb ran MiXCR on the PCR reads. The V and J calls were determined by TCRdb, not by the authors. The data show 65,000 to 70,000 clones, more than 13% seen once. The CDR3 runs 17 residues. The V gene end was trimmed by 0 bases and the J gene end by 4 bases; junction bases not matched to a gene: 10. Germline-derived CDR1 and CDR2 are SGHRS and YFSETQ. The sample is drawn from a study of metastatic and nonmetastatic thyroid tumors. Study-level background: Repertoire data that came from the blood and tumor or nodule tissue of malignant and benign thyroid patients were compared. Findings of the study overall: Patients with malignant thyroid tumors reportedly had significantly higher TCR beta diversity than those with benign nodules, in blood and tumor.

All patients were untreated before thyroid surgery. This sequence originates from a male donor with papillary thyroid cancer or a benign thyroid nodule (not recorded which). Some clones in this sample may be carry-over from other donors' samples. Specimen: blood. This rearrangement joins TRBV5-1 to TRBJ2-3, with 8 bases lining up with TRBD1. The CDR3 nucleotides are TGCGCCAGCAGCTTGGGGACAGGGACGGGTACCTCAGATACGCAGTATTTT. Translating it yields CASSLGTGTGTSDTQYF.